This T cell receptor beta chain appears in the sequencing data of a study of regulatory T cells in long-lasting Graves disease. The time point denotes: persistent/refractory GD, antithyroid drugs over 5 years with positive TRAb. There was RNA extracted from PBMCs, and the TCR library was made from it. Arm-PCR of CDR3 regions with iRepertoire HTBI primers generated TCR beta libraries. Using its own MiXCR run on the multiplex PCR reads, TCRdb lists one record per CDR3 protein. The data hold 700,000 or so distinct CDR3 sequences, with 30% observed a single time. This clonotype was detected only a few times. The sample consisted of peripheral blood mononuclear cells (PBMCs), taken when the disease was refractory, from a patient treated with antithyroid drugs. The TCR originated in a female donor with Graves disease.

The CDR3 region has the DNA TGTGCCAGCAGTTCCCCTAGCGGAGGGATCTACGAGCAGTACTTC. Its protein product is CASSSPSGGIYEQYF. This chain joins TRBV27 and TRBJ2-7, with TRBD2 matching 7 bases. V trimming: 4 bases; J trimming: 3 bases; junction bases outside the gene matches: 9. The CDR3 runs to 15 residues. Germline V gene lookup returns CDR1 MNHEY and CDR2 SMNVEV (reference sequence).